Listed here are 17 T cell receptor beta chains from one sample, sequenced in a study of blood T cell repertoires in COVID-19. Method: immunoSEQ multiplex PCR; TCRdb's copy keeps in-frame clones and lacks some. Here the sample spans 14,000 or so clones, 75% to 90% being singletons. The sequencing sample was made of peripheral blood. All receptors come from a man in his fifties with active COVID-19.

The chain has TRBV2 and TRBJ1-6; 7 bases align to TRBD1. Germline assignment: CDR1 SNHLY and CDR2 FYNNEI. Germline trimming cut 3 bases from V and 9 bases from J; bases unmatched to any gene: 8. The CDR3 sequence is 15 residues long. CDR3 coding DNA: TGTGCCAGCAGTGAGGATACAGGGGCGGGTTCACCCCTCCACTTT. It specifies CASSEDTGAGSPLHF.

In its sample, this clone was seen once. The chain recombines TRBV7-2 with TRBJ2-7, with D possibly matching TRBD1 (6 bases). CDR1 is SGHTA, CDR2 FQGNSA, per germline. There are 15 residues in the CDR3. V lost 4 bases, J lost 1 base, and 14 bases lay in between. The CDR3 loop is CASSSTGIGSYEQYF. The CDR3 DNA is TGTGCCAGCAGCTCTACAGGGATCGGGTCCTACGAGCAGTACTTC. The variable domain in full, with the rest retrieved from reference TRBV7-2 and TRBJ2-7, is GAGVSQSPSNKVTEKGKDVELRCDPISGHTALYWYRQSLGQGLEFLIYFQGNSAPDKSGLPSDRFSAERTGGSVSTLTIQRTQQEDSAVYLCASSSTGIGSYEQYFGPGTRLTVT.

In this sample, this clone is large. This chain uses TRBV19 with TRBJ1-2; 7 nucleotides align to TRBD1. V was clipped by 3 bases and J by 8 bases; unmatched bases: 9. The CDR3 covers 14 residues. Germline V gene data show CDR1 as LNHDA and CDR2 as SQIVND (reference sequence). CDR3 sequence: CASSIQGGSMGYTF. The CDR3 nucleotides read TGTGCCAGTAGTATTCAGGGGGGATCTATGGGCTACACCTTC.

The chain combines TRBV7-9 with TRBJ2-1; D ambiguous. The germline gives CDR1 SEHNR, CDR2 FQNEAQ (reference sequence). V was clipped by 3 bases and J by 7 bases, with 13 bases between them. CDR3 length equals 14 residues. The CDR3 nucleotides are TGTGCCAGCAGCTTGGTTGTAGAGGTGAATGAGCAGTTCTTC. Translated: CASSLVVEVNEQFF.

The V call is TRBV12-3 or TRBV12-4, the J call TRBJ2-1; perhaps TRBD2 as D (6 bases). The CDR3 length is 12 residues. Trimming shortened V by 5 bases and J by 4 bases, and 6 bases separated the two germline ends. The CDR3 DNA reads TGTGCCAGCAGTCGGGGGTACAATGAGCAGTTCTTC. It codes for CASSRGYNEQFF.

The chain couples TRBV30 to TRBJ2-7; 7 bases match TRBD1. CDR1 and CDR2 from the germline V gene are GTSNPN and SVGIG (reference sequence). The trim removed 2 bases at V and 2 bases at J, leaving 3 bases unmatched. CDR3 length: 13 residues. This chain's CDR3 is CAWSPGQPYEQYF. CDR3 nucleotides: TGTGCCTGGAGTCCGGGACAGCCCTACGAGCAGTACTTC. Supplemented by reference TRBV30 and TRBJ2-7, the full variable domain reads SQTIHQWPATLVQPVGSPLSLECTVEGTSNPNLYWYRQAAGRGLQLLFYSVGIGQISSEVPQNLSASRPQDRQFILSSKKLLLSDSGFYLCAWSPGQPYEQYFGPGTRLTVT.

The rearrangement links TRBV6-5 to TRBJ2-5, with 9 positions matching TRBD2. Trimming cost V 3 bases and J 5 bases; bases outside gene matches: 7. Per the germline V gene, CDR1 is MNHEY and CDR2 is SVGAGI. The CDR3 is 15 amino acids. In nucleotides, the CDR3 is TGTGCCAGCAGTTATGCGGGAGGGTTTTGGGAGACCCAGTACTTC. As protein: CASSYAGGFWETQYF.

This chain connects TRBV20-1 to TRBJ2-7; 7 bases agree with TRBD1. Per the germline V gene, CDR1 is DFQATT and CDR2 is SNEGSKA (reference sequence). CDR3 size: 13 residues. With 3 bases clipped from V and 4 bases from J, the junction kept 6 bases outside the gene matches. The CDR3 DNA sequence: TGCAGTGCTAGTGGTAGGGGGCTTTACGAGCAGTACTTC. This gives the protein CSASGRGLYEQYF.

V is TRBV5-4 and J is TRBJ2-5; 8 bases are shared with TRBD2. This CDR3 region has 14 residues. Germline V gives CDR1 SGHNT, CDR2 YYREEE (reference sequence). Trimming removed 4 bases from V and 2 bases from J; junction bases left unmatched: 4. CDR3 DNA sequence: TGTGCCAGCAGCACAAAGCGGGAGCAAGAGACCCAGTACTTC. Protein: CASSTKREQETQYF. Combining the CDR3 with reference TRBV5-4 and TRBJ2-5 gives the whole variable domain ETGVTQSPTHLIKTRGQQVTLRCSSQSGHNTVSWYQQALGQGPQFIFQYYREEENGRGNFPPRFSGLQFPNYSSELNVNALELDDSALYLCASSTKREQETQYFGPGTRLLVL.

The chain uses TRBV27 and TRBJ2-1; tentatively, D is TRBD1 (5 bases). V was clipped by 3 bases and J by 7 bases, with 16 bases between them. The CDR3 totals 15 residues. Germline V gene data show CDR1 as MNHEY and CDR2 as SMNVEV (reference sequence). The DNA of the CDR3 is TGTGCCAGCAGTTTTCAAGGGGCAAGGCCTAATGAGCAGTTCTTC. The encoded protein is CASSFQGARPNEQFF.

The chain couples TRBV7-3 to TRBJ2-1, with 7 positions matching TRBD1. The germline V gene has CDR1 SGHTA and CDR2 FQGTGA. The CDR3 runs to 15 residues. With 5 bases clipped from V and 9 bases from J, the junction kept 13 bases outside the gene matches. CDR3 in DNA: TGTGCCAGCAGCCCCGCCGGGACAGAAACCCGTGAGCAGTTCTTC. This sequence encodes CASSPAGTETREQFF.

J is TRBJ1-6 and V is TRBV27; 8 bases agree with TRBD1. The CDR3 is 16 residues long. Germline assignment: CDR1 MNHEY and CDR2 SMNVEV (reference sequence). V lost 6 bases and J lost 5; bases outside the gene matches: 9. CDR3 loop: CASSPQGARNNSPLHF. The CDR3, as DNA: TGTGCCAGCAGCCCGCAGGGGGCGCGGAATAATTCACCCCTCCACTTT.

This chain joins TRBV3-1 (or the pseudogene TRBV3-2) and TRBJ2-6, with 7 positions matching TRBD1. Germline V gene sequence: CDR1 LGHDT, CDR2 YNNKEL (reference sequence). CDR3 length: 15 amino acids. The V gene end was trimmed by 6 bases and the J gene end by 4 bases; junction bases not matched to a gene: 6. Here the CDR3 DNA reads TGTGCCAGCAGAAACAGGGGAGAAGGGGCCAACGTCCTGACTTTC. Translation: CASRNRGEGANVLTF.

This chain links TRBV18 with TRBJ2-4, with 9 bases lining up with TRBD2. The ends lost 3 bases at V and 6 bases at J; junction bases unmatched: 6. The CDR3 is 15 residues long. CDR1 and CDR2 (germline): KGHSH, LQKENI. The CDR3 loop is CASSPLGLARNIQYF. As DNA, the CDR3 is TGTGCCAGCTCACCCCTCGGACTAGCGCGAAACATTCAGTACTTC. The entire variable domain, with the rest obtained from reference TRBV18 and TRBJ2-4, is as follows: NAGVMQNPRHLVRRRGQEARLRCSPMKGHSHVYWYRQLPEEGLKFMVYLQKENIIDESGMPKERFSAEFPKEGPSILRIQQVVRGDSAAYFCASSPLGLARNIQYFGAGTRLSVL.

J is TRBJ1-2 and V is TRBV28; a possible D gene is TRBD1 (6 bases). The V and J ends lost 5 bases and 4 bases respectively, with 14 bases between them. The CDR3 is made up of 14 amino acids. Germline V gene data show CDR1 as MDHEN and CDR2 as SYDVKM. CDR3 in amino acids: CASSTGGQSYGYTF. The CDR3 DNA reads TGTGCCAGCAGTACTGGCGGACAGAGCTATGGCTACACCTTC.

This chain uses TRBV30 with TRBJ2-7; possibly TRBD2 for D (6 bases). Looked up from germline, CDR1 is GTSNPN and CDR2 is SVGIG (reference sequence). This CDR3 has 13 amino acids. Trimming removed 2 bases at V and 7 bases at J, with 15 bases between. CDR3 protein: CAWSRAPSGEQYF. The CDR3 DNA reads TGTGCCTGGAGTCGGGCCCCGAGCGGGGAGCAGTACTTC.

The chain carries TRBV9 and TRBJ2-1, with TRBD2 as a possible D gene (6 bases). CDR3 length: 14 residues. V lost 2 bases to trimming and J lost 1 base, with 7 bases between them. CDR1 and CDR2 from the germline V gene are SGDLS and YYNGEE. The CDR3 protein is CASSVGSSYNEQFF. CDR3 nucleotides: TGTGCCAGCAGCGTCGGGAGTTCCTACAATGAGCAGTTCTTC.